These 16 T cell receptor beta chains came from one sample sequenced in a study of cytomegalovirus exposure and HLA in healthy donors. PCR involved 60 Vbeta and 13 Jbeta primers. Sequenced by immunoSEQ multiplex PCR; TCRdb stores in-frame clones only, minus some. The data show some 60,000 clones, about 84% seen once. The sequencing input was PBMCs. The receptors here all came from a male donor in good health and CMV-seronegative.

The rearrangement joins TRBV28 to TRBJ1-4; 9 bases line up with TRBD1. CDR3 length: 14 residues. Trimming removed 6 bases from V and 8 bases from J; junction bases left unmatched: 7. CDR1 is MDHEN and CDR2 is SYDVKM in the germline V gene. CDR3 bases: TGTGCCAGCAGCTTGGACAGGGGTAGGGAAAAACTGTTTTTT. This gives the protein CASSLDRGREKLFF.

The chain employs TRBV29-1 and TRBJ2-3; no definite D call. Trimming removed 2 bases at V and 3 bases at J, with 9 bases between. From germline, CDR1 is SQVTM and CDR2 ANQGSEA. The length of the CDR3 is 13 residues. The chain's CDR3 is CSVEKIGTDTQYF. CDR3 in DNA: TGCAGCGTTGAAAAGATCGGGACAGATACGCAGTATTTT.

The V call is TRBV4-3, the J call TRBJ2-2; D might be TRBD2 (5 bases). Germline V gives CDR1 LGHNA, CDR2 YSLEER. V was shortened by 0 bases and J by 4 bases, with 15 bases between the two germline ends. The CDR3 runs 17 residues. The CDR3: CASSQEPPVAGTGELFF. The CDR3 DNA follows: TGCGCCAGCAGCCAAGAACCCCCGGTTGCGGGCACCGGGGAGCTGTTTTTT.

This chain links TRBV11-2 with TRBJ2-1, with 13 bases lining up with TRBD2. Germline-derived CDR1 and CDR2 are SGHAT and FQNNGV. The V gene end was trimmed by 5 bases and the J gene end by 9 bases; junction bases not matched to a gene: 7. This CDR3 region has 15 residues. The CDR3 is CASSELAGGLGEQFF. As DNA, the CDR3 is TGTGCCAGCAGCGAACTAGCGGGGGGGCTTGGTGAGCAGTTCTTC.

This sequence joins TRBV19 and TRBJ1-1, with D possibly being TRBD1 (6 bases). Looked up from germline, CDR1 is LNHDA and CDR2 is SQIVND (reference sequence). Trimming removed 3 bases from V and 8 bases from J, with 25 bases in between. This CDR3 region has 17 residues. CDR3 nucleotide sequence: TGTGCCAGTAGTATTGCCGGACTCAGGGGTCCCTACGTGGAAGCTTTCTTT. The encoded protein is CASSIAGLRGPYVEAFF.

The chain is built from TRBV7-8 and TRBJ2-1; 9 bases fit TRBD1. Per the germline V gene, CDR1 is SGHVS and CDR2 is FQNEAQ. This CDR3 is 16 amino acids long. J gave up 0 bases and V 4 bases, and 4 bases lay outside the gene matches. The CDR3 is CASSSGTGPSYNEQFF. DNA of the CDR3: TGTGCCAGCAGCTCCGGGACAGGGCCCTCCTACAATGAGCAGTTCTTC.

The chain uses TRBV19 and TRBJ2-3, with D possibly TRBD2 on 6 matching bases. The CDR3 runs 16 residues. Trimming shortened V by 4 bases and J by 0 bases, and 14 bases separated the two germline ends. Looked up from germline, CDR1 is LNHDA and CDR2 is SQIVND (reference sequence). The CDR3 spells CASSTATRASTDTQYF. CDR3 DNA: TGTGCCAGTAGTACTGCGACTAGGGCCAGCACAGATACGCAGTATTTT.

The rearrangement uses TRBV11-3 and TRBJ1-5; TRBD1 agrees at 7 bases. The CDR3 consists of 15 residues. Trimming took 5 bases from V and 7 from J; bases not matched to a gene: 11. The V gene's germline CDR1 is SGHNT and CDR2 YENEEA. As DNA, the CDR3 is TGTGCCAGCAGCGGAAAACAGGGGAGAGAGCAGCCCCAGCATTTT. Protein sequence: CASSGKQGREQPQHF.

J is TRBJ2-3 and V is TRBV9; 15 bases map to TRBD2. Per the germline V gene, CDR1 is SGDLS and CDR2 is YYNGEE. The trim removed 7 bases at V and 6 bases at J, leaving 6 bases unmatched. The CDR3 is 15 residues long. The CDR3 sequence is CASGGLAGGRDTQYF. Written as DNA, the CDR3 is TGTGCCAGCGGCGGACTAGCGGGGGGGCGCGATACGCAGTATTTT.

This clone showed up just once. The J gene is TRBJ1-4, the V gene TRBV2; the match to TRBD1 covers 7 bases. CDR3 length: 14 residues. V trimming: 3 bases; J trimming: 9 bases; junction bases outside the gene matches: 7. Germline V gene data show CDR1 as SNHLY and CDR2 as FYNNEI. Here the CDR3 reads CASSDRTGRKKLFF. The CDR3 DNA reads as TGTGCCAGCAGTGACCGGACAGGACGGAAAAAACTGTTTTTT.

The CDR3 loop is CASSEDSGIGETQYF. CDR3 sequence (DNA): TGTGCCAGCAGTGAAGACTCAGGGATCGGGGAGACCCAGTACTTC. This chain joins TRBV2 and TRBJ2-5; D might be TRBD1 (5 bases). CDR3 length: 15 amino acids. Germline V gene sequence: CDR1 SNHLY, CDR2 FYNNEI. Trimming pared 1 base from V and 5 bases from J, leaving 14 bases between.

CDR3 nucleotide sequence: TGTGCCAGCAGCATAGATAGCAATCAGCCCCAGCATTTT. It specifies CASSIDSNQPQHF. The V and J genes are TRBV14 and TRBJ1-5; no reliable D call. The length of the CDR3 is 13 residues. The V gene's germline CDR1 is SGHDN and CDR2 FVKESK. With 5 bases removed from V and 0 bases from J, the gap between germline ends came to 5 bases.

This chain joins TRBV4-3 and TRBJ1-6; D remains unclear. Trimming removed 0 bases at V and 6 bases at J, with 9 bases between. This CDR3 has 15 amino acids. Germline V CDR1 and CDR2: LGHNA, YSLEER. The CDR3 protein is CASSQESSGNSPLHF. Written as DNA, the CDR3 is TGCGCCAGCAGCCAAGAGTCCTCGGGTAATTCACCCCTCCACTTT.

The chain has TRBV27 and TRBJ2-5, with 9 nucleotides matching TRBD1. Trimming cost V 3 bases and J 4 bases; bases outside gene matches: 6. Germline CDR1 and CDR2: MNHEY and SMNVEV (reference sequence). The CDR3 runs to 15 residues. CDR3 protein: CASSLVQGAGETQYF. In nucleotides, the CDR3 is TGTGCCAGCAGTTTGGTACAGGGGGCTGGAGAGACCCAGTACTTC.

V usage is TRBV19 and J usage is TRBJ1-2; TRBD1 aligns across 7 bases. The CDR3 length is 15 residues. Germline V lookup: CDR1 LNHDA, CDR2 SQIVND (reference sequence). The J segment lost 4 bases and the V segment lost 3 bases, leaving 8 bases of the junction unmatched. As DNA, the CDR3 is TGTGCCAGTAGTATTGGACAGGCGCACCGCTATGGCTACACCTTC. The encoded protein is CASSIGQAHRYGYTF. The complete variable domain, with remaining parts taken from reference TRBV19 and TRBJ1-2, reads DGGITQSPKYLFRKEGQNVTLSCEQNLNHDAMYWYRQDPGQGLRLIYYSQIVNDFQKGDIAEGYSVSREKKESFPLTVTSAQKNPTAFYLCASSIGQAHRYGYTFGSGTRLTVV.

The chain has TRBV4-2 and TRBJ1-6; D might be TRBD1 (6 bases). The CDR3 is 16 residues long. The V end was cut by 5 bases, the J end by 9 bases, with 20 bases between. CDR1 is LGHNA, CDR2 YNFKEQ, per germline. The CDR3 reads CASSESKGQSRSPLHF. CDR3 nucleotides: TGTGCCAGCAGCGAATCGAAGGGACAATCGCGTTCACCCCTCCACTTT.